Listed below are T cell receptor beta chains from one sample, sequenced in a study of T cells after yellow fever vaccination. TCRdb reprocessed the 5' RACE reads with MiXCR, giving one entry per CDR3 protein. Of over 130,000 distinct CDR3 sequences in the sample, roughly 8% were seen once. This specimen was CD4+ T cells sorted from PBMCs, taken 5 days after the yellow fever booster vaccination. These receptors came from a man aged 25-40 years who received the YFV17D yellow fever vaccine. The CDR3 runs from the conserved cysteine through the conserved F or W. D genes are given only for firm matches. Clone size is shown for a subset of rows, as once, few, many or a class of expanded clone.

d_gene | j_gene | abundance | v_gene | CDR3aa | CDR3nt
TRBD2 | TRBJ2-1 | many | TRBV20-1 | CSAPGGVSIYNEQFF | TGCAGTGCTCCGGGGGGGGTATCGATCTACAATGAGCAGTTCTTC
- | TRBJ2-1 | few | TRBV18 | CASSPPSAYNEQFF | TGTGCCAGCTCACCACCTTCGGCGTACAATGAGCAGTTCTTC
TRBD1 | TRBJ1-2 | many | TRBV5-1 | CASSLDRVGYTF | TGCGCCAGCAGCTTAGACAGGGTCGGCTACACCTTC
- | TRBJ2-1 | few | TRBV19 | CASSIIGRRVTNEQFF | TGTGCCAGTTCGATAATTGGCAGGAGGGTCACTAATGAGCAGTTCTTC
- | TRBJ2-2 | many | TRBV20-1 | CSARRFGKENTGELFF | TGCAGTGCTAGAAGGTTTGGGAAAGAGAACACCGGGGAGCTGTTTTTT
- | TRBJ2-1 | many | TRBV5-1 | CASNQGGINEQFF | TGCGCCAGCAACCAGGGAGGTATCAATGAGCAGTTCTTC
- | TRBJ2-3 | many | TRBV24-1 | CATRAGAGTDTQYF | TGTGCCACCAGGGCAGGGGCGGGGACAGATACGCAGTATTTT
TRBD2 | TRBJ2-7 | many | TRBV29-1 | CSVLSGKQYF | TGCAGCGTACTGAGCGGGAAGCAGTACTTC
- | TRBJ2-7 | many | TRBV5-1 | CASSLGDAYEQYF | TGCGCCAGCAGCTTAGGAGATGCCTACGAGCAGTACTTC
TRBD1 | TRBJ2-3 | many | TRBV9 | CASSVAGTGVADTQYF | TGTGCCAGCAGCGTAGCAGGGACAGGGGTCGCAGATACGCAGTATTTT
- | TRBJ2-1 | many | TRBV7-2 | CASRRQSNSYNEQFF | TGTGCCAGCAGAAGACAGTCGAACTCCTACAATGAGCAGTTCTTC
- | TRBJ2-2 | many | TRBV5-5 | CASTPTSRSNTGELFF | TGTGCCAGCACCCCGACTTCGCGGAGTAACACCGGGGAGCTGTTTTTT
- | TRBJ2-7 | many | TRBV5-1 | CASSSGIALDEQYF | TGCGCCAGCAGCTCCGGGATAGCCCTTGACGAGCAGTACTTC
- | TRBJ2-4 | many | TRBV6-2/TRBV6-3 | CASSRTLPVRKNIQYF | TGTGCCAGCAGTCGTACGCTGCCGGTCCGCAAAAACATTCAGTACTTC
- | TRBJ2-3 | many | TRBV29-1 | CSVDGASYTQYF | TGCAGCGTTGATGGGGCTAGCTATACGCAGTATTTT
TRBD2 | TRBJ2-3 | many | TRBV7-2 | CASSASGLTQYF | TGTGCCAGCAGTGCTAGCGGACTTACGCAGTATTTT
- | TRBJ2-3 | - | TRBV5-4 | CASSSRDLHTDTQYF | TGTGCCAGCAGCTCACGGGACTTACACACAGATACGCAGTATTTT
- | TRBJ2-7 | many | TRBV9 | CASSVRRPMNHEQYF | TGTGCCAGCAGCGTAAGGCGCCCGATGAACCACGAGCAGTACTTC
TRBD2 | TRBJ2-3 | many | TRBV29-1 | CSLRASGSDTQYF | TGCAGTCTTCGGGCTAGCGGGAGCGATACGCAGTATTTT
TRBD2 | TRBJ2-1 | - | TRBV6-2/TRBV6-3 | CASRDRRTSETETYNEQFF | TGTGCCAGCCGAGATCGGAGGACTAGCGAAACCGAGACCTACAATGAGCAGTTCTTC
TRBD2 | TRBJ2-1 | many | TRBV12-3/TRBV12-4 | CASSFGLAGYNEQFF | TGTGCCAGCAGTTTCGGACTAGCGGGTTACAATGAGCAGTTCTTC
TRBD1 | TRBJ1-5 | many | TRBV7-9 | CASSPDRGSQPQHF | TGTGCCAGCAGCCCCGACAGGGGTAGTCAGCCCCAGCATTTT
TRBD2 | TRBJ2-7 | many | TRBV10-3 | CAIQRDRDVEQYF | TGTGCCATCCAGCGGGACCGAGACGTTGAGCAGTACTTC
- | TRBJ2-4 | many | TRBV20-1 | CSASESKNIQYF | TGCAGTGCTTCCGAATCCAAAAACATTCAGTACTTC
- | TRBJ2-7 | many | TRBV5-1 | CASSSLRGSYEQYF | TGCGCCAGCAGCTCCCTACGCGGCTCCTACGAGCAGTACTTC
TRBD2 | TRBJ2-7 | many | TRBV6-5 | CASLSLAGVHEQYF | TGTGCCAGCCTCTCTCTAGCGGGAGTCCACGAGCAGTACTTC
- | TRBJ2-1 | many | TRBV5-1 | CASSSSSYNEQFF | TGCGCCAGCAGCTCGAGCTCCTACAATGAGCAGTTCTTC
- | TRBJ1-2 | many | TRBV6-2/TRBV6-3 | CASSSLGGGYGYTF | TGTGCCAGCTCCTCTCTCGGGGGGGGCTATGGCTACACCTTC
TRBD2 | TRBJ2-3 | many | TRBV20-1 | CSARVEAGASDTQYF | TGCAGTGCTAGAGTTGAAGCGGGAGCATCAGATACGCAGTATTTT
- | TRBJ2-7 | - | TRBV12-3/TRBV12-4 | CASRGMSSYEQYF | TGTGCCAGCAGGGGTATGAGCTCCTACGAGCAGTACTTC
- | TRBJ2-3 | - | TRBV7-9 | CASSLAGLTDTQYF | TGTGCCAGCAGCTTAGCGGGACTCACAGATACGCAGTATTTT
- | TRBJ2-1 | many | TRBV4-2 | CASSQELVRLTNEQFF | TGTGCCAGCAGCCAAGAATTAGTCCGGCTTACGAATGAGCAGTTCTTC
TRBD1 | TRBJ1-1 | few | TRBV29-1 | CSVRQEGDSPEAFF | TGCAGCGTTCGACAAGAAGGGGACAGTCCTGAAGCTTTCTTT
TRBD1 | TRBJ2-7 | many | TRBV19 | CASSSGQTYEQYF | TGTGCCAGCAGTTCGGGACAGACTTACGAGCAGTACTTC
TRBD1 | TRBJ2-5 | many | TRBV10-2 | CASSEPLDRSAKETQYF | TGCGCCAGCAGTGAACCCTTGGACAGGTCGGCCAAAGAGACCCAGTACTTC
TRBD1 | TRBJ2-7 | few | TRBV5-4 | CASSDRDRSSYEQYF | TGTGCCAGCAGCGACAGGGACCGGAGCTCCTACGAGCAGTACTTC
- | TRBJ1-4 | many | TRBV20-1 | CSARVRGFGTNEKLFF | TGCAGTGCTAGAGTTCGGGGGTTTGGGACTAATGAAAAACTGTTTTTT
- | TRBJ2-3 | many | TRBV5-1 | CASSVTRGADTQYF | TGCGCCAGCAGCGTGACCCGTGGAGCAGATACGCAGTATTTT
TRBD1 | TRBJ1-5 | many | TRBV6-5 | CASSYSSRDRYSNQPQHF | TGTGCCAGCAGTTACTCGTCCCGGGACAGATATAGCAATCAGCCCCAGCATTTT
- | TRBJ1-6 | many | TRBV12-3/TRBV12-4 | CASSFSGTNSPLHF | TGTGCCAGCAGTTTCTCAGGGACCAATTCACCCCTCCACTTT
- | TRBJ2-5 | many | TRBV20-1 | CSASPTTQETQYF | TGCAGTGCTAGCCCCACGACCCAAGAGACCCAGTACTTC